Detailed here is one T cell receptor (beta chain). A far larger clone is off by one base, so a read error is likely. The final CDR3 position lacks the conserved phenylalanine or tryptophan, pointing to a likely read error. Blood draws of roughly 6 milliliters of peripheral blood occurred at each of two time points. The entry originates in a study of prognosis after radiotherapy for stage I lung cancer. Across the whole study: No patient had concurrent therapy with stereotactic body radiotherapy.

The TCR beta CDR3 region was amplified from genomic DNA, with two rounds of multiplex PCR being used for the amplification. Round-one PCR had primers specific to each TRBV and TRBJ gene. TCRdb ran MiXCR on the multiplex PCR reads and lists one entry per CDR3 protein. The profile shows tens of thousands of distinct CDR3 sequences, 43% of them singletons. J lost 5 bases, V lost 9 bases, and 11 bases had no gene match. The germline V gene encodes CDR1 MNHEY and CDR2 SVGEGT. The CDR3 consists of 14 residues. The chain couples TRBV6-2 or TRBV6-3 to TRBJ2-7; 9 bases are shared with TRBD1. The sequence was obtained from a donor older than 45 with non-small cell lung cancer. The source material was PBMCs, sampled before or after stereotactic body radiation therapy (not recorded which). CDR3 bases: TGTGCCAGTAGGAACCGGGACAGGGTCCACGAGCAGTACTCC. It is translated as CASRNRDRVHEQYS.